A single sample is the source of the 17 T cell receptor beta chains below, sequenced in a study of blood T cell repertoires in COVID-19. Some clones are missing from TCRdb's copy, which holds only in-frame ones; the method was immunoSEQ multiplex PCR. The data contain about 390,000 clones, around nine tenths of them singletons. Sequencing was carried out using PBMCs or T cells enriched from blood (not recorded which). The receptors derive from a woman in her 50s who had recovered from COVID-19.

The genes are TRBV6-6 and TRBJ2-7, with 9 bases lining up with TRBD1. Germline V CDR1 and CDR2: MNHNY, SVGAGI (reference sequence). The CDR3 runs 13 residues. The junction had 5 bases not matched to a gene; V was cut back by 6 bases and J by 5 bases. The CDR3: CASSWTGDNEQYF. For the CDR3, the DNA is TGTGCCAGCAGCTGGACAGGGGATAACGAGCAGTACTTC.

The rearrangement joins TRBV7-6 to TRBJ2-1, with TRBD1 identical over 7 bases. This CDR3 region has 17 residues. CDR1 and CDR2 (germline): SGHVS, FNYEAQ. The V and J ends lost 1 base and 7 bases, in that order; junction bases with no gene match: 13. The CDR3 is CASSLESPTGSVNEQFF. DNA for the CDR3: TGTGCCAGCAGCTTAGAATCCCCGACAGGGTCGGTAAATGAGCAGTTCTTC.

The CDR3 region is CASSSPRSGGGGQPQHF. The DNA for the CDR3 is TGTGCCAGCAGTTCGCCCCGGTCAGGGGGTGGAGGACAGCCCCAGCATTTT. The chain carries TRBV28 and TRBJ1-5; 7 bases are shared with TRBD1. The CDR3 covers 17 residues. The V gene's germline CDR1 is MDHEN and CDR2 SYDVKM. V was pared by 4 bases and J by 7 bases, with 16 bases of the junction left unmatched.

This clone was seen more than once but under ten times. This CDR3 is also generated by other DNA sequences in the sample. The chain recombines TRBV30 with TRBJ1-4; 7 nucleotides align to TRBD1. This CDR3 region has 14 residues. V lost 3 bases and J lost 0; bases outside the gene matches: 1. CDR1 and CDR2 (germline): GTSNPN, SVGIG (reference sequence). DNA for the CDR3: TGTGCCTGGAGCGGACAGGCAACTAATGAAAAACTGTTTTTT. Translating it yields CAWSGQATNEKLFF.

This clone has just one count. The chain recombines TRBV9 with TRBJ2-2, with D maybe TRBD1 (6 bases). CDR1 SGDLS and CDR2 YYNGEE come from the germline V gene. V lost 3 bases and J 6 bases, leaving 6 bases between the germline ends. The length of the CDR3 is 12 residues. The CDR3 spells CASSEGAGELFF. CDR3 sequence (DNA): TGTGCCAGCAGCGAGGGGGCCGGGGAGCTGTTTTTT.

The rearrangement joins TRBV28 to TRBJ2-5, with 8 bases matching TRBD2. With 11 bases clipped from V and 5 bases from J, the junction kept 7 bases outside the gene matches. Germline CDR1 and CDR2: MDHEN and SYDVKM. The CDR3 runs to 12 residues. Here the CDR3 reads CAVTGGDETQYF. CDR3 DNA sequence: TGTGCCGTAACCGGGGGGGACGAGACCCAGTACTTC.

This chain connects TRBV19 to TRBJ1-1; D unresolved. This CDR3 comprises 15 residues. From germline, CDR1 is LNHDA and CDR2 SQIVND (reference sequence). Trimming left V 5 bases short and J 4 bases short, with 17 bases between. The CDR3 DNA sequence: TGTGCCAGTAGTTTCCTTCCCGGAGTTGGCACTGAAGCTTTCTTT. Amino acid sequence: CASSFLPGVGTEAFF.

This chain joins TRBV7-9 and TRBJ2-2, with 8 bases identical to TRBD1. V gave up 5 bases and J gave up 5 bases; unmatched junction bases: 13. The CDR3 length is 17 residues. The germline V gene has CDR1 SEHNR and CDR2 FQNEAQ (reference sequence). The CDR3 nucleotides are TGTGCCAGCAGCGGGCGCACCGGGACAGGAAATACCGGGGAGCTGTTTTTT. Translation gives CASSGRTGTGNTGELFF.

CDR3 nucleotide sequence: TGTGCCAGCGACAGGGGGCCGACCGGGGAGCTGTTTTTT. It is translated as CASDRGPTGELFF. V gene TRBV19 combines with J gene TRBJ2-2, with 10 bases that match TRBD1. CDR3 length: 13 residues. V was pared by 9 bases and J by 5 bases, with 3 bases of the junction left unmatched. The germline V gene encodes CDR1 LNHDA and CDR2 SQIVND (reference sequence). Supplemented by reference TRBV19 and TRBJ2-2, the full variable domain reads DGGITQSPKYLFRKEGQNVTLSCEQNLNHDAMYWYRQDPGQGLRLIYYSQIVNDFQKGDIAEGYSVSREKKESFPLTVTSAQKNPTAFYLCASDRGPTGELFFGEGSRLTVL.

This clone occurred a few times. This chain uses TRBV5-1 with TRBJ2-2; D is perhaps TRBD1 (6 bases). Trimming removed 0 bases from V and 0 bases from J, with 12 bases in between. The CDR3 is 17 amino acids. CDR1 and CDR2 (germline): SGHRS, YFSETQ. The CDR3 sequence: CASSLVQGIANTGELFF. The CDR3 DNA reads TGCGCCAGCAGCTTGGTGCAGGGGATCGCGAACACCGGGGAGCTGTTTTTT. The full variable domain, completed using reference TRBV5-1 and TRBJ2-2, is KAGVTQTPRYLIKTRGQQVTLSCSPISGHRSVSWYQQTPGQGLQFLFEYFSETQRNKGNFPGRFSGRQFSNSRSEMNVSTLELGDSALYLCASSLVQGIANTGELFFGEGSRLTVL.

This chain connects TRBV6-5 to TRBJ1-5, with TRBD1 matching over 11 bases. The germline V gene encodes CDR1 MNHEY and CDR2 SVGAGI. V lost 6 bases and J lost 4; bases outside the gene matches: 5. The CDR3 covers 15 residues. The DNA for the CDR3 is TGTGCCAGCAGCCTAGGGACAGGGGGTAATCAGCCCCAGCATTTT. Translation gives CASSLGTGGNQPQHF.

Remarks on this clone: The junction shows a germline mismatch at one end, possibly a read error. This sequence joins TRBV30 and TRBJ2-7; TRBD1 aligns across 9 bases. In germline, CDR1 is GTSNPN, CDR2 SVGIG (reference sequence). This CDR3 region has 14 residues. Written as DNA, the CDR3 is TGTGCCTGGAGCGCGGGACAGGGATATTTCGGTAGTAGCTTC. Its protein is CAWSAGQGYFGSSF.

The CDR3 DNA reads as TGTGCCAGTTCCGGGACAGAAAGATTAGCCAAAAACATTCAGTACTTC. Translation gives CASSGTERLAKNIQYF. The chain uses TRBV28 and TRBJ2-4, with 7 bases lining up with TRBD1. The CDR3 is made up of 16 amino acids. V lost 9 bases, J lost 0 bases, and 11 bases stayed unmatched. CDR1 and CDR2 (germline): MDHEN, SYDVKM. Full variable domain (rest looked up from reference TRBV28 and TRBJ2-4): DVKVTQSSRYLVKRTGEKVFLECVQDMDHENMFWYRQDPGLGLRLIYFSYDVKMKEKGDIPEGYSVSREKKERFSLILESASTNQTSMYLCASSGTERLAKNIQYFGAGTRLSVL.

The CDR3 region is CASSLGGGNSYNSPLHF. The CDR3 bases are TGTGCCAGCAGCTTAGGAGGGGGAAATTCCTATAATTCACCCCTCCACTTT. The chain has TRBV7-9 and TRBJ1-6, with a tentative D call TRBD1 (6 bases). CDR1 and CDR2 from the germline V gene are SEHNR and FQNEAQ (reference sequence). This CDR3 has 17 amino acids. Between the trimmed V and J ends, which lost 1 base and 1 base, there was a span of 11 bases.

The J gene is TRBJ1-5, the V gene TRBV5-4; weak D call: TRBD1 (5 bases). The CDR3 totals 14 residues. The V end was cut by 4 bases, the J end by 0 bases, with 8 bases between. Germline CDR1 reads SGHNT; CDR2 reads YYREEE (reference sequence). The CDR3 DNA is TGTGCCAGCAGCGGCGGGGGTAGCAATCAGCCCCAGCATTTT. It encodes CASSGGGSNQPQHF.

V usage is TRBV19 and J usage is TRBJ2-2, with D possibly matching TRBD1 (5 bases). V was pared by 7 bases and J by 6 bases, with 15 bases between. The CDR3 consists of 14 residues. Germline lookup yields CDR1 LNHDA and CDR2 SQIVND (reference sequence). The CDR3 nucleotides read TGTGCCAGTACCCCGACAGCCTGGGCCGGGGAGCTGTTTTTT. This translates into CASTPTAWAGELFF. The variable domain in full, completed from reference TRBV19 and TRBJ2-2, reads DGGITQSPKYLFRKEGQNVTLSCEQNLNHDAMYWYRQDPGQGLRLIYYSQIVNDFQKGDIAEGYSVSREKKESFPLTVTSAQKNPTAFYLCASTPTAWAGELFFGEGSRLTVL.

This chain links TRBV5-1 with TRBJ1-1; a weak D match, TRBD1 (6 bases). The CDR3 extends over 18 amino acids. Between the trimmed V and J ends, which lost 3 bases and 0 bases, there was a span of 21 bases. Germline V gene lookup returns CDR1 SGHRS and CDR2 YFSETQ. The CDR3 protein is CASSSAGGSAYMNTEAFF. The CDR3 DNA reads TGCGCCAGCAGCTCGGCGGGGGGCTCAGCTTATATGAACACTGAAGCTTTCTTT.